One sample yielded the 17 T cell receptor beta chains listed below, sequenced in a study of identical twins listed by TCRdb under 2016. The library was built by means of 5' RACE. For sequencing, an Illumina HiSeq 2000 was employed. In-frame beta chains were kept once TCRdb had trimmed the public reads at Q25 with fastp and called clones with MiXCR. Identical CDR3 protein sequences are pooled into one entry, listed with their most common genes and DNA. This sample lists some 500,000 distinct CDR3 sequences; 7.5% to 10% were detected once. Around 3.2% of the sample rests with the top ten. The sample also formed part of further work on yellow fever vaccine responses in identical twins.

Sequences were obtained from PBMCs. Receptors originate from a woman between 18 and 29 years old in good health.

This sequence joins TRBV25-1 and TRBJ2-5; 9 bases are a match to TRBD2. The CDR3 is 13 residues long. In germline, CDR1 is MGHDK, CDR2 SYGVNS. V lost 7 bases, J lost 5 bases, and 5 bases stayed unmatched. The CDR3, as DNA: TGTGCCAGCATTCCTAGCGGGAAGGAGACCCAGTACTTC. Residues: CASIPSGKETQYF. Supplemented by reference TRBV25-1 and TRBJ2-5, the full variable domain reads EADIYQTPRYLVIGTGKKITLECSQTMGHDKMYWYQQDPGMELHLIHYSYGVNSTEKGDLSSESTVSRIRTEHFPLTLESARPSHTSQYLCASIPSGKETQYFGPGTRLLVL.

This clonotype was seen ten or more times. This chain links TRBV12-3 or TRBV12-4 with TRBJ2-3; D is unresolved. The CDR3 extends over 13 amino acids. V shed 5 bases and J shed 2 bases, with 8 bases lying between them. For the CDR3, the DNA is TGTGCCAGCAGTGACGGAAACACAGATACGCAGTATTTT. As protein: CASSDGNTDTQYF.

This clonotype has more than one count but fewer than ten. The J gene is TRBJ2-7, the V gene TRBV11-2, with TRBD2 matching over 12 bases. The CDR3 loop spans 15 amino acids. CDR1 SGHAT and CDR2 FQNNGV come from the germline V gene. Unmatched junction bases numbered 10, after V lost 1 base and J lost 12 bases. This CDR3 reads CASSLAGLAGGPPYF. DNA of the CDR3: TGTGCCAGCAGCTTAGCGGGGCTAGCGGGAGGGCCACCGTACTTC.

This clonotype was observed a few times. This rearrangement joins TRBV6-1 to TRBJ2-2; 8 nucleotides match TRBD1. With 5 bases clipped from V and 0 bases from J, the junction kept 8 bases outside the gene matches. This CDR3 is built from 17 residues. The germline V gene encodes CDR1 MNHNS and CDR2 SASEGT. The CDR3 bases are TGTGCCAGCAGTCCAAAATCAGGGGGCTCGAACACCGGGGAGCTGTTTTTT. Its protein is CASSPKSGGSNTGELFF.

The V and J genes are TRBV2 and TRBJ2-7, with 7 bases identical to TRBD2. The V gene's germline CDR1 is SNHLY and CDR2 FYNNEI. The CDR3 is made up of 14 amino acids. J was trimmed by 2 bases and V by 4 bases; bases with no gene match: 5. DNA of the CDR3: TGTGCCAGCAGTGTGGGGGGGACGGCCTACGAGCAGTACTTC. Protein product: CASSVGGTAYEQYF.

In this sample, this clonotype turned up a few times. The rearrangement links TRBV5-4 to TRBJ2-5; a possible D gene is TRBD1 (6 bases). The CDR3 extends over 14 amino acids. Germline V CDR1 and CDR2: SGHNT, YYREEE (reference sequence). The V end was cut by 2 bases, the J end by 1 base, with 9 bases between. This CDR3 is CASSFEDSQETQYF. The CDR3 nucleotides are TGTGCCAGCAGCTTCGAGGACAGCCAAGAGACCCAGTACTTC.

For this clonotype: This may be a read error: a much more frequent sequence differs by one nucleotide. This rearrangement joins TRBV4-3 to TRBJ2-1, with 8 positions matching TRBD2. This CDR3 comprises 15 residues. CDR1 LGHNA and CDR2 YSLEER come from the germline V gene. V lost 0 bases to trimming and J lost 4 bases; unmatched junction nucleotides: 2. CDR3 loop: CASSQDRGRYNEQFF. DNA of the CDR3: TGCGCCAGCAGCCAAGATCGCGGGAGGTACAATGAGCAGTTCTTC.

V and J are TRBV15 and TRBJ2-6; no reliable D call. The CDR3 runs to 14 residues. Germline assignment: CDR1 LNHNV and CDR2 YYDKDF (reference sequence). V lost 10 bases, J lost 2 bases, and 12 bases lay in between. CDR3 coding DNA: TGTGCCAGTCAACGGGCCCCTGGGGCCAACGTCCTGACTTTC. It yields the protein CASQRAPGANVLTF.

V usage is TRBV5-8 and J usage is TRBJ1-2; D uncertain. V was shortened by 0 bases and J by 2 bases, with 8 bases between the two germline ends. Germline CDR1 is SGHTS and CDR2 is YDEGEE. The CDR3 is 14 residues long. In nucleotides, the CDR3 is TGTGCCAGCAGCTTGGTGGGCGGCAACTATGGCTACACCTTC. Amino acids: CASSLVGGNYGYTF. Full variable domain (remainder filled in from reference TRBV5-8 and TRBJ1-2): EAGVTQSPTHLIKTRGQQATLRCSPISGHTSVYWYQQALGLGLQFLLWYDEGEERNRGNFPPRFSGRQFPNYSSELNVNALELEDSALYLCASSLVGGNYGYTFGSGTRLTVV.

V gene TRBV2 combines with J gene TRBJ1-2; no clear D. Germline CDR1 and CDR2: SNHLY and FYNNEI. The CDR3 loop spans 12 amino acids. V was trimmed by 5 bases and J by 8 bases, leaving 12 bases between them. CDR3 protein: CASSSTSRGYTF. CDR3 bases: TGTGCCAGCAGTTCAACAAGTCGGGGCTACACCTTC.

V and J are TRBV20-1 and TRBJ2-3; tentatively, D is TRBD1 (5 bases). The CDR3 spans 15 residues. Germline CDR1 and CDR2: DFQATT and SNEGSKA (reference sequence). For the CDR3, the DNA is TGCACCTCAAGGGGCTACTCGGAAAGCACAGATACGCAGTATTTT. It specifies CTSRGYSESTDTQYF.

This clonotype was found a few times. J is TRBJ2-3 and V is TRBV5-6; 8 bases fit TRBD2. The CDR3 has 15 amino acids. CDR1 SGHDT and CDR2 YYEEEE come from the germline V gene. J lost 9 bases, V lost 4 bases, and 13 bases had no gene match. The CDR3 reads CASSRDPGGHGTQYF. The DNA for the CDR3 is TGTGCCAGCAGCCGGGACCCGGGGGGGCACGGGACGCAGTATTTT.

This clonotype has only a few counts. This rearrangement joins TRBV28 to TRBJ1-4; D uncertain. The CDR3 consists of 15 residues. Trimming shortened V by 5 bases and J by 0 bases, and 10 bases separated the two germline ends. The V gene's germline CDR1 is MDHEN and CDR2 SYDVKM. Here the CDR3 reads CASSRDFPTNEKLFF. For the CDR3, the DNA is TGTGCCAGCAGTCGGGATTTCCCAACTAATGAAAAACTGTTTTTT.

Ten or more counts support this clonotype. The CDR3 region is CASSQDLGGLDTQYF. The CDR3 DNA is TGCGCCAGCAGCCAAGATCTAGGAGGATTAGATACGCAGTATTTT. This chain uses TRBV4-3 with TRBJ2-3; perhaps TRBD2 as D (5 bases). Germline V CDR1 and CDR2: LGHNA, YSLEER. CDR3 length: 15 amino acids. Trimming pared 0 bases from V and 5 bases from J, leaving 12 bases between.

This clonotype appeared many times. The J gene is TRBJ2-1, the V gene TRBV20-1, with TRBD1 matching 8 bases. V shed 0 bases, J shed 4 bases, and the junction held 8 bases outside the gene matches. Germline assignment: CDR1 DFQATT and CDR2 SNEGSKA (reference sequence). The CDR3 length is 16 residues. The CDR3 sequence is CSARDATGGRYNEQFF. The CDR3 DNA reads TGCAGTGCTAGAGATGCCACAGGGGGGAGGTACAATGAGCAGTTCTTC.

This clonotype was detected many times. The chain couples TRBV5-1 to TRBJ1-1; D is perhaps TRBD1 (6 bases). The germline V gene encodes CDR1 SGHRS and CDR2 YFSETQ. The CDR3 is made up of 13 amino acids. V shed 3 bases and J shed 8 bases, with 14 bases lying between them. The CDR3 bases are TGCGCCAGCAGCTCAACCGCCGGGACAGAAGCTTTCTTT. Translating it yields CASSSTAGTEAFF. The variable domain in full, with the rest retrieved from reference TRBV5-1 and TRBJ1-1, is KAGVTQTPRYLIKTRGQQVTLSCSPISGHRSVSWYQQTPGQGLQFLFEYFSETQRNKGNFPGRFSGRQFSNSRSEMNVSTLELGDSALYLCASSSTAGTEAFFGQGTRLTVV.

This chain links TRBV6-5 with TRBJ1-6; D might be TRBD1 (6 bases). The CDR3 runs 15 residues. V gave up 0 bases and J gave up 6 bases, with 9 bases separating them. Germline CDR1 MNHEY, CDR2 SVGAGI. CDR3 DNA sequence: TGTGCCAGCAGTTACTCGGGCAGGGGTAATTCACCCCTCCACTTT. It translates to CASSYSGRGNSPLHF.